One sample yielded the 14 T cell receptor beta chains listed below, sequenced in a study of blood T cells in healthy people across ages. For the second PCR, which ran for 7 to 11 cycles, a sample-barcoded 5' primer and a J-beta primer mix were used. TCRdb re-analysed the 5' RACE reads in MiXCR, keeping a single row per CDR3 protein. The sample yields roughly 680,000 distinct CDR3 sequences, around 21% seen once. Specimen: blood. These receptors originate from a man in his 70s in good health.

The chain combines TRBV10-1 with TRBJ2-5; no clear D gene. Trimming stripped 4 bases from V and 0 bases from J, with 9 bases between. From germline, CDR1 is WNHNN and CDR2 SYGVQD (reference sequence). The CDR3 has 14 amino acids. Here the CDR3 DNA reads TGCGCCAGCAGTGGGGATACCAACCAAGAGACCCAGTACTTC. Translating gives CASSGDTNQETQYF.

This clonotype occurred a few times. The V and J genes are TRBV5-1 and TRBJ1-2, with D unresolved. This CDR3 is built from 15 residues. The V end lost 4 bases, the J end lost 4 bases, and 17 bases lay between the germline ends. The germline V gene has CDR1 SGHRS and CDR2 YFSETQ. CDR3 sequence (DNA): TGCGCCAGCAGCACACCTAACACGGAAGGCTATGGCTACACCTTC. This sequence encodes CASSTPNTEGYGYTF.

This clonotype was seen only a few times. The junction departs from the called germline gene at one end, perhaps through a read error. This rearrangement joins TRBV7-7 to TRBJ2-7, with D unclear. This CDR3 spans 14 amino acids. Germline V gene data show CDR1 as SSHAT and CDR2 as FNYEAQ (reference sequence). DNA for the CDR3: TGTGCTAGCAGCTTAACCGACGGGTTCTACGAGCAGTACTTC. Residues: CASSLTDGFYEQYF. The entire variable domain, with the rest obtained from reference TRBV7-7 and TRBJ2-7, is as follows: GAGVSQSPRYKVTKRGQDVTLRCDPISSHATLYWYQQALGQGPEFLTYFNYEAQPDKSGLPSDRFSAERPEGSISTLTIQRTEQRDSAMYRCASSLTDGFYEQYFGPGTRLTVT.

The V and J genes are TRBV21-1 and TRBJ2-2. TRBV21-1 counts as a pseudogene. The CDR3 has 11 residues. CDR3 residues: CASSRARELFF. In DNA, the CDR3 is TGTGCCAGCAGCAGGGCGCGGGAGCTGTTTTTT.

The CDR3 loop is CSVLLAGGPYNEQFF. The CDR3 region has the DNA TGCAGCGTTCTTCTAGCGGGAGGGCCCTACAATGAGCAGTTCTTC. The chain uses TRBV29-1 and TRBJ2-1, with 12 bases identical to TRBD2. Unmatched junction bases numbered 4, after V lost 5 bases and J lost 2 bases. Germline V lookup: CDR1 SQVTM, CDR2 ANQGSEA. There are 15 residues in the CDR3.

This clonotype came up many times. The chain has TRBV18 and TRBJ1-4, with 7 bases lining up with TRBD1. This CDR3 has 13 residues. V lost 6 bases, J lost 12 bases, and 10 bases stayed unmatched. Looked up from germline, CDR1 is KGHSH and CDR2 is LQKENI. The CDR3 region has the DNA TGTGCCAGCTCGCCGAGACAGGGCACGGAACTGTTTTTT. This codes for CASSPRQGTELFF.

This clonotype was counted ten times or more. The V and J genes are TRBV7-9 and TRBJ1-4; TRBD1 matches at 12 bases. Trimming at V came to 5 bases and at J to 8 bases, leaving 6 bases not matched to a gene. The CDR3 extends over 15 amino acids. Germline-derived CDR1 and CDR2 are SEHNR and FQNEAQ (reference sequence). CDR3 in amino acids: CASSQVGTGGEKLFF. CDR3 sequence (DNA): TGTGCCAGCAGCCAAGTAGGGACAGGGGGCGAAAAACTGTTTTTT.

Turning to this clonotype: An end of the junction does not agree with germline; a read error may underlie this. V gene TRBV7-8 combines with J gene TRBJ2-1, with 7 bases that match TRBD2. CDR3 size: 15 residues. Germline V CDR1 and CDR2: SGHVS, FQNEAQ. CDR3 protein: CASGLGGSPHNEQFF. Written as DNA, the CDR3 is TGTGCCAGCGGCTTAGGCGGGAGCCCCCACAATGAGCAGTTCTTC.

This clonotype was observed a few times. The chain is built from TRBV11-2 and TRBJ1-3, with TRBD1 as a possible D gene (6 bases). CDR3 length: 16 residues. V dropped 5 bases and J dropped 1 base, with 15 bases sitting between them. The germline gives CDR1 SGHAT, CDR2 FQNNGV. The CDR3 DNA sequence: TGTGCCAGCAGCAGACAGGTGATAGGATCTGGAAACACCATATATTTT. This gives the protein CASSRQVIGSGNTIYF.

This clonotype came up a few times. The chain links TRBV10-3 to TRBJ1-3; D not certain. The germline CDR1 and CDR2 sequences are ENHRY and SYGVKD. This CDR3 is 14 amino acids long. Trimming took 6 bases from V and 0 from J, leaving 9 bases between them. CDR3 region: CAISETSSGNTIYF. CDR3 DNA: TGTGCCATCAGCGAGACAAGCTCTGGAAACACCATATATTTT.

This clonotype was detected a few times. The J gene is TRBJ2-5, the V gene TRBV20-1; 9 positions agree with TRBD2. Looked up from germline, CDR1 is DFQATT and CDR2 is SNEGSKA (reference sequence). CDR3 length: 12 amino acids. V shed 4 bases and J 10 bases; nucleotides not matched to a gene: 7. The CDR3 DNA sequence: TGCAGTGCTAACCCTAGCGGGATGTTCCAGTACTTC. As protein: CSANPSGMFQYF.

The chain joins TRBV7-9 to TRBJ2-2; TRBD1 agrees at 9 bases. The V gene end was trimmed by 4 bases and the J gene end by 5 bases; junction bases not matched to a gene: 8. The CDR3 extends over 16 amino acids. The V gene's germline CDR1 is SEHNR and CDR2 FQNEAQ (reference sequence). CDR3 residues: CASSSTGTGRTGELFF. DNA of the CDR3: TGTGCCAGCAGCTCGACCGGGACAGGGCGGACCGGGGAGCTGTTTTTT.

This chain connects TRBV7-8 to TRBJ2-2, with 10 nucleotides matching TRBD2. In germline, CDR1 is SGHVS, CDR2 FQNEAQ. The CDR3 covers 16 residues. Trimming at V came to 5 bases and at J to 0 bases, leaving 3 bases not matched to a gene. The CDR3 spells CASSVGLAANTGELFF. The CDR3 bases are TGTGCCAGCAGCGTCGGACTAGCGGCGAACACCGGGGAGCTGTTTTTT.

The V call is TRBV6-2 or TRBV6-3, the J call TRBJ2-1, with 7 bases matching TRBD2. Germline V gene data show CDR1 as MNHEY and CDR2 as SVGEGT. The CDR3 is 14 residues long. The V and J ends lost 5 bases and 3 bases, in that order; junction bases with no gene match: 4. CDR3 region: CASSRDYGYNEQFF. CDR3 DNA sequence: TGTGCCAGCAGTAGGGACTACGGCTACAATGAGCAGTTCTTC.